There are many counts of the clone carrying this T cell receptor beta chain. The antigen remains unidentified. This sample was taken from a study of neurological immune-mediated disorders. Study results and caveats: There were no CDR3 amino acid sequences shared by expanded clones across subjects, a result suggesting private repertoires in all groups. The most TCR clonal expansion was seen in HTLV-1-associated myelopathy, and the least was seen in multiple sclerosis, which fell below healthy controls.

The length of the CDR3 is 14 residues. Germline V gene data show CDR1 as SGDLS and CDR2 as YYNGEE. V lost 3 bases, J lost 7 bases, and 16 bases lay in between. 5'RACE with 10-nucleotide random UMIs produced the cDNA. One entry per CDR3 protein, called by TCRdb with MiXCR from the 5' RACE reads. The table shows about 17,000 distinct CDR3 sequences, with more than 3% occurring only once. Blood bank volunteers in Maryland, USA, served as healthy controls. The TCR was taken from a woman in her thirties or forties in good health. The genes are TRBV9 and TRBJ1-1, with D possibly matching TRBD1 (6 bases). The sample consisted of CD8+ T cells from blood. CDR3 amino acids: CASSGQRGADEAFF. Written as DNA, the CDR3 is TGTGCCAGCAGCGGACAGAGGGGGGCGGATGAAGCTTTCTTT.